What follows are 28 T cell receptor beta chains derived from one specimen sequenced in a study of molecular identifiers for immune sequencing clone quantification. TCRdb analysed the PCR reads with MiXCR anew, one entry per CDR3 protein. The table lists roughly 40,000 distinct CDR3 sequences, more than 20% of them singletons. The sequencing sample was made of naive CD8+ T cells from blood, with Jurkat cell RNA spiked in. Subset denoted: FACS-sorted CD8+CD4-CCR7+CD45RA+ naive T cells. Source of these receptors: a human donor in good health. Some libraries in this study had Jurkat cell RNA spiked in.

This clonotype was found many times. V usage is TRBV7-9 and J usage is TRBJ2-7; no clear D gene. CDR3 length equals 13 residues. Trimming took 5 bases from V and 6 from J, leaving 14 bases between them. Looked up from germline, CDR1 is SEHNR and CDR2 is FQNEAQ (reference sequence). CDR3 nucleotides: TGTGCCAGCAGCCCGCCCCGGGCCTCCGAGCAGTACTTC. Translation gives CASSPPRASEQYF.

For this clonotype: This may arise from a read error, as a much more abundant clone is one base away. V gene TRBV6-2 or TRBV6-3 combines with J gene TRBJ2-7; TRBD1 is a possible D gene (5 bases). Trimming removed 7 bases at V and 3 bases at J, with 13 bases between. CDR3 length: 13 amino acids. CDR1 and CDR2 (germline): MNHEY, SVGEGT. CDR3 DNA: TGTGCCAGCAATTCGGACAAGGTCTACGAGCAGTACTTC. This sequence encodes CASNSDKVYEQYF.

DNA of the CDR3: TGTGCCACAACCGGGACAGGGAGCAATCAGCCCCAGCATTTT. It codes for CATTGTGSNQPQHF. V is TRBV27 and J is TRBJ1-5; 9 nucleotides align to TRBD1. The CDR3 has 14 residues. The trim removed 10 bases at V and 1 base at J, leaving 5 bases unmatched. Germline assignment: CDR1 MNHEY and CDR2 SMNVEV (reference sequence).

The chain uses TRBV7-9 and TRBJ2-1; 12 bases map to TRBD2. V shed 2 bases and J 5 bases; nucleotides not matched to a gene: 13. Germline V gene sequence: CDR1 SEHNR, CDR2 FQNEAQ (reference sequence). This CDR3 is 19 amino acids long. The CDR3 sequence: CASSLPGLAGQGQNNEQFF. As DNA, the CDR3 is TGTGCCAGCAGCTTACCAGGACTAGCGGGACAAGGGCAAAACAATGAGCAGTTCTTC.

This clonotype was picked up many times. The CDR3 bases are TGTGCCAGCAGTTTAGGGGGCCGCTCGGGCGAGCAGTACTTC. Protein product: CASSLGGRSGEQYF. The chain joins TRBV28 to TRBJ2-7, with a weak D call TRBD1 (6 bases). Germline CDR1 is MDHEN and CDR2 is SYDVKM. CDR3 length equals 14 residues. Deletions cut 2 bases from V and 6 bases from J, with 14 bases between.

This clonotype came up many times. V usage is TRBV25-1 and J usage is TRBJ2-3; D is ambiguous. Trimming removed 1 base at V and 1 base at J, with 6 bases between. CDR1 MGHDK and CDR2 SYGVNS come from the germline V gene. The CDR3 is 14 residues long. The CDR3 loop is CASSESMGTDTQYF. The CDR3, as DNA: TGTGCCAGCAGTGAATCGATGGGCACAGATACGCAGTATTTT.

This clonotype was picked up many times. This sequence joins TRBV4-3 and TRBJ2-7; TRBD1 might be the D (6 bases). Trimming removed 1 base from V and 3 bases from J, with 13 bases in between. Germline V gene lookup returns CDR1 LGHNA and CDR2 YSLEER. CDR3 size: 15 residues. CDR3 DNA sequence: TGCGCCAGCAGCCAAGGATCCAGGACAGTCTACGAGCAGTACTTC. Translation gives CASSQGSRTVYEQYF.

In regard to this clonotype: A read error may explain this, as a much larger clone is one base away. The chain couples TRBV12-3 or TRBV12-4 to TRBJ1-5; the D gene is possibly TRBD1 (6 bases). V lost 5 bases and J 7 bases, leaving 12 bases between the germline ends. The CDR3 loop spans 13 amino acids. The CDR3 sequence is CASSTGIKQPQHF. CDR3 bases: TGTGCCAGCAGTACAGGGATAAAGCAGCCCCAGCATTTT.

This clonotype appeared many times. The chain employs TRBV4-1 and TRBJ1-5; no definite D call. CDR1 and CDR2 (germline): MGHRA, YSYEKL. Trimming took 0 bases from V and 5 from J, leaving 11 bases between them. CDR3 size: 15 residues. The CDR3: CASSQDSPVDQPQHF. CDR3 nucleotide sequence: TGCGCCAGCAGCCAAGATTCCCCCGTCGATCAGCCCCAGCATTTT.

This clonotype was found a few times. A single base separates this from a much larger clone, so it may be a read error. CDR3 nucleotide sequence: TGCAGCGTTGACGGAGGGGGCGGCAATCAGCCCCAGCATTTT. As protein: CSVDGGGGNQPQHF. The chain employs TRBV29-1 and TRBJ1-5, with TRBD1 identical over 7 bases. The V and J ends lost 3 bases and 2 bases, in that order; junction bases with no gene match: 4. The CDR3 is 14 amino acids. The germline V gene has CDR1 SQVTM and CDR2 ANQGSEA.

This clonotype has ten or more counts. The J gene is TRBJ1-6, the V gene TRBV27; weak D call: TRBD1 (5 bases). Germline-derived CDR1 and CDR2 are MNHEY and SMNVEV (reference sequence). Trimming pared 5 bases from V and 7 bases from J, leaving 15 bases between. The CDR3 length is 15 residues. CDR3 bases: TGTGCCAGCAGTAATCGGGGGTGGGGGAATTCACCCCTCCACTTT. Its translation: CASSNRGWGNSPLHF.

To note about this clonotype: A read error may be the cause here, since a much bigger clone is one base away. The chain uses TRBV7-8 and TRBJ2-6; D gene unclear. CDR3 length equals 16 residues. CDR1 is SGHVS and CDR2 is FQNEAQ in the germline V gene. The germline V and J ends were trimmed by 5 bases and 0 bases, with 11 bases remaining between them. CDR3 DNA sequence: TGTGCCAGCAGCAAGATCCACTTCTCTGGGGCCAACGTCCTGACTTTC. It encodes CASSKIHFSGANVLTF.

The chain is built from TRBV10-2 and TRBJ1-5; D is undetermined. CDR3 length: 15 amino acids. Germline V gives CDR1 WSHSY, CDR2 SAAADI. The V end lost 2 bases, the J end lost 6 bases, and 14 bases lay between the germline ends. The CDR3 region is CASSEAGPLSQPQHF. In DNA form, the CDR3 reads TGCGCCAGCAGTGAGGCGGGTCCATTGAGTCAGCCCCAGCATTTT.

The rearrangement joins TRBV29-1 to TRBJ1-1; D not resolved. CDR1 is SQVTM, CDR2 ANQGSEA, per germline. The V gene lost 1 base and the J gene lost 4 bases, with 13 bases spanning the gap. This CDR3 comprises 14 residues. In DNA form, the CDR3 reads TGCAGCGTTGAAGTGGAGAATCGGCGCACTGAAGCTTTCTTT. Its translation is CSVEVENRRTEAFF.

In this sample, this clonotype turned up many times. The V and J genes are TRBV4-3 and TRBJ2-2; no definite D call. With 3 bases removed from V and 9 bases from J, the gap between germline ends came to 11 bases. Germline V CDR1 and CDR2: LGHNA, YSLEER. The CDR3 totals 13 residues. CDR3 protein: CASSHIARRELFF. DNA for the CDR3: TGCGCCAGCAGCCACATAGCCCGTAGGGAGCTGTTTTTT.

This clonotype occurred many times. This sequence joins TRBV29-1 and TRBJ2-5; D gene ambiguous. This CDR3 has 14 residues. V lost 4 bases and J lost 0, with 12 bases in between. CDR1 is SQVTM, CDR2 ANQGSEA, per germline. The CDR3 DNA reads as TGCAGCGTTGTGTCCAGCCGCAACCAAGAGACCCAGTACTTC. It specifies CSVVSSRNQETQYF.

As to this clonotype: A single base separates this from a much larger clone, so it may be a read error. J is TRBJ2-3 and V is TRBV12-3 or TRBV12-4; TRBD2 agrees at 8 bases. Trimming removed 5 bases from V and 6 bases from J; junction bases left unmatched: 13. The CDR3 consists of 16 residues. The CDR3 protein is CASSLPPGGAVDTQYF. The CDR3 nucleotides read TGTGCCAGCAGTCTGCCCCCCGGGGGGGCGGTGGATACGCAGTATTTT.

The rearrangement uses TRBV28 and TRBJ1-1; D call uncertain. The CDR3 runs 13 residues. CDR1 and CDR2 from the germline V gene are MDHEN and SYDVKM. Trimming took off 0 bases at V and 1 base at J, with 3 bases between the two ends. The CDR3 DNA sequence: TGTGCCAGCAGTTTATGGGAGAACACTGAAGCTTTCTTT. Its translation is CASSLWENTEAFF.

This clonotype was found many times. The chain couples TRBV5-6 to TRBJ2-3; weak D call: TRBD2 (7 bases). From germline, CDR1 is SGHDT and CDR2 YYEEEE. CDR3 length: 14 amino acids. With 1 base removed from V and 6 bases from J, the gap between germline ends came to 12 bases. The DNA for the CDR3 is TGTGCCAGCAGCTTGTGGGGGGGCCCCGATACGCAGTATTTT. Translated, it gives CASSLWGGPDTQYF.

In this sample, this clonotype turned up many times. CDR3 in amino acids: CASSLTGGSYNEQFF. CDR3 DNA sequence: TGTGCCAGCAGCTTGACAGGGGGCTCCTACAATGAGCAGTTCTTC. The chain couples TRBV11-2 to TRBJ2-1; 9 bases align to TRBD1. In germline, CDR1 is SGHAT, CDR2 FQNNGV. J lost 0 bases, V lost 3 bases, and 0 bases had no gene match. This CDR3 comprises 15 residues.

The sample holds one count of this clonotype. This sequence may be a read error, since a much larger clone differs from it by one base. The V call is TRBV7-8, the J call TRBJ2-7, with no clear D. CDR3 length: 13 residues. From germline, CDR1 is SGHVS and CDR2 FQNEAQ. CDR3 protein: CAGGLGRSYEEYF. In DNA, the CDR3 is TGTGCCGGTGGGTTAGGGCGAAGCTACGAGGAGTACTTC.

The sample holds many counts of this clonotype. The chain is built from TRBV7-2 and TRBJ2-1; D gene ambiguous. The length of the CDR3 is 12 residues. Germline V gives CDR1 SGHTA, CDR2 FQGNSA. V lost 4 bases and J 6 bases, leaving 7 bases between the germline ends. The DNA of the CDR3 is TGTGCCAGCAGCTCGTACTTCAATGAGCAGTTCTTC. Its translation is CASSSYFNEQFF. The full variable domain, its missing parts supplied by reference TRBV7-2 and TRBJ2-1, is GAGVSQSPSNKVTEKGKDVELRCDPISGHTALYWYRQSLGQGLEFLIYFQGNSAPDKSGLPSDRFSAERTGGSVSTLTIQRTQQEDSAVYLCASSSYFNEQFFGPGTRLTVL.

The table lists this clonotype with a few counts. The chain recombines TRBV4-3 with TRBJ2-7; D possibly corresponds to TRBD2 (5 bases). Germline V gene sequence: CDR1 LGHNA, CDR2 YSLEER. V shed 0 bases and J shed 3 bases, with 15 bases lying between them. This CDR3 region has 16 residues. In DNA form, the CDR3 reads TGCGCCAGCAGCCAAGATTCTTCTCGCGGGCGCTACGAGCAGTACTTC. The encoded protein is CASSQDSSRGRYEQYF.

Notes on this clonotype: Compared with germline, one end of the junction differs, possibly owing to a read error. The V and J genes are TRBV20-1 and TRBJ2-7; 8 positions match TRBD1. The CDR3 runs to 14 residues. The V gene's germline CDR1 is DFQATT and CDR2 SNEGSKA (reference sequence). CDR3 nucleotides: TGCGGTGCTAGAATTTATGACAGGGGCCACGAGCAGTACTTC. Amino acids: CGARIYDRGHEQYF.

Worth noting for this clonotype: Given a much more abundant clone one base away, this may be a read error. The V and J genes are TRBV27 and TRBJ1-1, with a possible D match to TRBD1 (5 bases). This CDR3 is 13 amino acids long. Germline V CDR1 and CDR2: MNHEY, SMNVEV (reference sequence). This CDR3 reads CASSPTANTEASF. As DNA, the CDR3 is TGTGCCAGCAGTCCGACAGCGAACACTGAAGCTTCCTTT.

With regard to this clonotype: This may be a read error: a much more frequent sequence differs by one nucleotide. The CDR3 sequence: CASSSHRGGLSNEQFF. Written as DNA, the CDR3 is TGTGCCAGCAGCTCCCACCGGGGAGGGCTTTCCAATGAGCAGTTCTTC. V and J are TRBV11-2 and TRBJ2-1; 7 nucleotides align to TRBD2. Germline V lookup: CDR1 SGHAT, CDR2 FQNNGV. The CDR3 is made up of 16 amino acids. With 4 bases clipped from V and 6 bases from J, the junction kept 12 bases outside the gene matches.

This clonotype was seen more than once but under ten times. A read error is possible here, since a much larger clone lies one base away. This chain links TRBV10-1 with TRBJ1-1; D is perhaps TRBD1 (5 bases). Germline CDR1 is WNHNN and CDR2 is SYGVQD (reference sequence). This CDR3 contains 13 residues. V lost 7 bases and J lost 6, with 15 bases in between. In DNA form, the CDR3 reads TGCGCCAGCAATCAACACGGGGGTTCTGAAGCTTTCTTT. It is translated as CASNQHGGSEAFF.

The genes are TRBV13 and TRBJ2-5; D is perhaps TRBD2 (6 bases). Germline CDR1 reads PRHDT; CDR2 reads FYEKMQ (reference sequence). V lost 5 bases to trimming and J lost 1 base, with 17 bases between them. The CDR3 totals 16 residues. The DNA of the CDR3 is TGTGCCAGCAGCCAAGCGGAGGGCGGACCCCAAGAGACCCAGTACTTC. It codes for CASSQAEGGPQETQYF.